This T cell receptor (beta chain) emerged from a study of shared clonotypes between healthy human individuals (dated by TCRdb to 2019 to 2021). With regard to the full study: A couple of women and a few men aged 18 to 49 years were included in the cohort. Per donor, three plates each were used for CD4 naive and CD4 memory, two for CD8 naive, and one for CD8 memory. To estimate repertoire size and how much clonotypes are shared between individuals, the study performed deep sequencing of blood TCR repertoires from roughly five healthy adults. To increase sequencing depth and limit assay-specific biases, TCR repertoire library preparation and sequencing were carried out by different laboratories using diverse techniques. Per donor, leukapheresis produced somewhere between about 0.8 and 9 billion PBMCs.

With respect to this clone: The antigen it binds to is not known. Base qualities are missing; no much larger clone stands one base away.

Points the paper makes about the study in general: About 4.5% of naive CD4, 3.5% of naive CD8, roughly 2.4% of memory CD4, and about 0.4% of memory CD8 clonotypes were shared across a handful of donors. Incomplete sequencing was indicated by rarefaction of sorted-subset datasets, despite the large sequencing depth. Estimated clonotype richness was generally larger for naive than for memory subsets. Higher generation probabilities were observed for clonotypes shared by all four sorted-subset donors than for non-shared clonotypes. Pairwise subsampling indicated that sequencing depth was expected to affect the degree of clonotype sharing among donors. Because the study included a small number of donors, the genetic and exposure-history diversity represented was limited. Sampling was restricted to blood, and TCR repertoires in tissue are likely to differ from TCR repertoires in blood.

Deletion took 3 bases off V and 6 bases off J, with a span of 20 bases between the germline ends. In the germline V gene, CDR1 corresponds to SGDLS and CDR2 to YYNGEE. From cysteine to phenylalanine, the CDR3 is 16 amino acids long. The CDR3 DNA has 48 bases and is translated from base 1. Healthy HIV-negative adults with no recently reported acute infections or vaccinations were included as donors. Only Caucasian adults living in Nashville, Tennessee, USA were represented among the donors. CD4+ T cells were enriched through magnetic negative selection, after which naive cells were positively selected on CD45RA and the remaining negative fraction served as the memory subset. After blood collection by leukapheresis, PBMCs were isolated using Ficoll-Histopaque density gradient centrifugation and then cryopreserved in the vapor phase of liquid nitrogen. Analytical flow cytometry was used to check the purity and quantity of each magnetically sorted T cell population. Genomic DNA was isolated from every sorted fraction and measured by UV absorbance on a Nanodrop 2000c.

TCR CDR3 regions were amplified from genomic DNA by multiplex PCR using the deep immunoSEQ assay. Extracted genomic DNA from each cell subset was spread evenly across all wells of several immunoSEQ 96-well plates, with each plate serving as a replicate. For sorted subsets, 200 to 250 ng genomic DNA, equal to about 30,000 T cell genomes, was loaded into each replicate PCR. The purified libraries were quantified using a Qubit 3.0 fluorometer, sized with a Bioanalyzer 2100, and then quantified again using the KAPA Library Quantification kit. Every immunoSEQ 96-well plate was sequenced on a separate single-read 150-cycle Illumina NextSeq 550 flow cell. In the paper's pipeline: Because only junctional sequences without quality scores were contained in the immunoSEQ output, filtering matching that applied to full-length reads could not be performed. Sequences were annotated with PyIR, a Python wrapper for IgBLAST v1.9, and V/J genes and CDR3 were assigned using IMGT germline references. Reads with weak V/J assignments (E-value above 1e-6), missing CDR3, stop codons, out-of-frame junctions, or ambiguous translated residues were removed. A V3J clonotype was defined by an identical inferred V gene, J gene, and CDR3 amino acid sequence. Percentage overlap between repertoires was computed as shared unique clonotypes divided by the size of the smaller repertoire. Repertoire richness was assessed with RTK rarefaction, the Chao1 estimator, and Recon v2.1 estimates of unobserved clonotypes. For all TCRbeta clonotypes obtained by the gDNA method from four donors, generation probabilities were computed with OLGA. Not all clones reach the TCRdb copy of this immuneACCESS table, which keeps in-frame sequences only. Checked studies attribute under half of the gap to unresolved V genes and leave the rest unexplained. That table gives V, J and clone size, and the DNA gave D and trimming. This sample lists 2 million to 2.5 million clones; approximately 93% were detected once. Of the sample, 0.36% is held by the ten largest clones.

Material for sequencing was naive CD4+ T cells from PBMCs. The cell subset or site tag for this specimen amounts to: CD45RA+ positively selected. The TCR comes from a man between 18 and 35 years old in good health. Some clones in this sample may be carry-over from other donors' samples. The rearrangement combines TRBV9 with TRBJ2-3; too little of a D gene remains to name it. CDR3 sequence: CASSEGWGLRYDTQYF. The bases are TGTGCCAGCAGCGAGGGTTGGGGTTTACGGTACGATACGCAGTATTTT.